The 15 T cell receptor beta chains below all came from one sample that was sequenced in a study of blood T cell repertoires in COVID-19 (dated by TCRdb to the early 2020s). Library creation used the immunoSEQ multiplex PCR assay. Imported from immuneACCESS, the table was reduced by TCRdb to in-frame sequences with V and J called. These copies leave out some clones; in studies compared against another copy, an unresolved V gene accounts for under half, and the cause of the remainder is not known. The sample table records roughly 500,000 clones; roughly 88% of these occur just once. The ten biggest clones cover around 1.9% of the sample. Sequenced: PBMCs or T cells enriched from blood (not recorded which). These receptors were collected from a woman aged 40 to 55 who had recovered from COVID-19.

The CDR3 nucleotides are TGTGCCAGCAGCCTCCGGGGCTCTGGAAACACCATATATTTT. As protein: CASSLRGSGNTIYF. The chain carries TRBV7-2 and TRBJ1-3; D gene unclear. V lost 5 bases and J lost 0, with 8 bases in between. CDR3 length: 14 amino acids. The germline gives CDR1 SGHTA, CDR2 FQGNSA.

This clone was detected only a few times. The chain employs TRBV4-1 and TRBJ2-7, with 7 bases lining up with TRBD2. V lost 4 bases to trimming and J lost 3 bases; unmatched junction nucleotides: 9. Germline V gives CDR1 MGHRA, CDR2 YSYEKL. The CDR3 has 15 amino acids. The CDR3: CASSRTSEGIYEQYF. DNA for the CDR3: TGCGCCAGCAGCCGAACTAGCGAAGGGATCTACGAGCAGTACTTC.

The chain employs TRBV18 and TRBJ2-2; tentatively, D is TRBD2 (6 bases). The CDR3 has 16 residues. Per germline, CDR1 KGHSH and CDR2 LQKENI. Trimming shortened V by 3 bases and J by 0 bases, and 11 bases separated the two germline ends. CDR3 DNA: TGTGCCAGCTCACCTATAGAGCGGGCGAACACCGGGGAGCTGTTTTTT. Protein product: CASSPIERANTGELFF.

The V call is TRBV11-3, the J call TRBJ2-7; a weak D match, TRBD2 (5 bases). This CDR3 region has 14 residues. V lost 4 bases, J lost 7 bases, and 17 bases lay in between. CDR1 and CDR2 from the germline V gene are SGHNT and YENEEA. CDR3 protein: CASSSLRESGEQYF. The CDR3 DNA follows: TGTGCCAGCAGCTCCTTAAGGGAATCGGGGGAGCAGTACTTC.

This clone appeared a few times. The chain combines TRBV18 with TRBJ1-1; D is possibly TRBD1 (5 bases). Germline-derived CDR1 and CDR2 are KGHSH and LQKENI. Trimming stripped 6 bases from V and 5 bases from J, with 16 bases between. CDR3 length equals 14 residues. The CDR3 loop reads CASSYARVETEAFF. CDR3 nucleotide sequence: TGTGCCAGCTCCTACGCCAGGGTCGAGACTGAAGCTTTCTTT.

V and J are TRBV18 and TRBJ1-5; possible D gene TRBD1, 5 bases. Trimming took 3 bases from V and 4 from J, leaving 10 bases between them. The CDR3 runs 14 residues. The germline gives CDR1 KGHSH, CDR2 LQKENI. The CDR3, as DNA: TGTGCCAGCTCACCTGGACAACAAAATCAGCCCCAGCATTTT. This sequence encodes CASSPGQQNQPQHF.

This clone was detected once. The chain links TRBV19 to TRBJ1-2; 10 nucleotides match TRBD1. The CDR3 runs to 13 residues. In germline, CDR1 is LNHDA, CDR2 SQIVND (reference sequence). With 6 bases clipped from V and 8 bases from J, the junction kept 6 bases outside the gene matches. CDR3 DNA sequence: TGTGCCAGTAGAAAGGGACAGGGGACCGGCTACACCTTC. The encoded protein is CASRKGQGTGYTF. Together with reference TRBV19 and TRBJ1-2, the CDR3 gives the full variable domain: DGGITQSPKYLFRKEGQNVTLSCEQNLNHDAMYWYRQDPGQGLRLIYYSQIVNDFQKGDIAEGYSVSREKKESFPLTVTSAQKNPTAFYLCASRKGQGTGYTFGSGTRLTVV.

The gene calls are TRBV19 and TRBJ2-5, with TRBD1 matching over 8 bases. The CDR3 runs to 15 residues. Germline CDR1 reads LNHDA; CDR2 reads SQIVND (reference sequence). The V gene end was trimmed by 5 bases and the J gene end by 4 bases; junction bases not matched to a gene: 9. CDR3 nucleotides: TGTGCCAGTAGTCTAGCAAGGACAGGGACAGAGACCCAGTACTTC. Its translation is CASSLARTGTETQYF.

This chain joins TRBV28 and TRBJ1-1; tentatively, D is TRBD1 (5 bases). The CDR3 is made up of 13 amino acids. Between the trimmed V and J ends, which lost 7 bases and 6 bases, there was a span of 15 bases. Germline CDR1 is MDHEN and CDR2 is SYDVKM. The CDR3 loop is CASTAYLTAEAFF. The CDR3 DNA reads TGTGCCAGCACCGCATACTTGACAGCTGAAGCTTTCTTT.

The CDR3 sequence: CASGIGAMNTEAFF. The DNA for the CDR3 is TGTGCCAGCGGAATAGGGGCGATGAACACTGAAGCTTTCTTT. The chain uses TRBV6-1 and TRBJ1-1; possible D gene TRBD1, 5 bases. Germline CDR1 reads MNHNS; CDR2 reads SASEGT. The CDR3 is 14 residues long. V lost 8 bases and J 0 bases, leaving 13 bases between the germline ends.

In this sample, this clone turned up a few times. V and J are TRBV19 and TRBJ1-5; D may be TRBD1 (6 bases). Germline lookup yields CDR1 LNHDA and CDR2 SQIVND (reference sequence). V lost 5 bases, J lost 2 bases, and 22 bases lay in between. CDR3 length: 18 residues. The CDR3 reads CASSGSWGGGGGNQPQHF. CDR3 DNA sequence: TGTGCCAGTAGTGGAAGCTGGGGGGGAGGGGGAGGCAATCAGCCCCAGCATTTT.

This clone was detected once. The chain employs TRBV10-3 and TRBJ2-7; 12 bases agree with TRBD2. CDR1 and CDR2 (germline): ENHRY, SYGVKD. Trimming took 4 bases from V and 5 from J; bases not matched to a gene: 9. The CDR3 loop spans 16 amino acids. The CDR3 DNA is TGTGCCATCAGTGCGACCCGACTAGCGGGAGTCCACGAGCAGTACTTC. It yields the protein CAISATRLAGVHEQYF.

Only one count was recorded for this clone. J is TRBJ2-7 and V is TRBV4-1, with 8 bases that match TRBD1. The J segment lost 0 bases and the V segment lost 7 bases, leaving 5 bases of the junction unmatched. Germline CDR1 reads MGHRA; CDR2 reads YSYEKL. The CDR3 runs to 14 residues. DNA of the CDR3: TGCGCCAGCAAGTTCACAGGGGGCTCCTACGAGCAGTACTTC. Translated: CASKFTGGSYEQYF.

The CDR3 loop reads CAIRGTGYEKLFF. The DNA for the CDR3 is TGTGCCATCAGGGGAACAGGGTATGAAAAACTGTTTTTT. The genes are TRBV10-3 and TRBJ1-4; D may be TRBD1 (6 bases). Germline values: CDR1 ENHRY, CDR2 SYGVKD. This CDR3 contains 13 residues. V lost 6 bases, J lost 6 bases, and 11 bases lay in between.

The V call is TRBV5-1, the J call TRBJ2-1; 10 positions agree with TRBD2. The junction had 15 bases not matched to a gene; V was cut back by 0 bases and J by 3 bases. Per germline, CDR1 SGHRS and CDR2 YFSETQ. This CDR3 comprises 20 residues. The CDR3 loop reads CASSLGLRTSGGYNYNEQFF. CDR3 DNA sequence: TGCGCCAGCAGCTTGGGACTTAGGACTAGCGGAGGATACAACTACAATGAGCAGTTCTTC.